This entry is about one T cell receptor beta chain. Its antigen is not identified. The authors ran a second PCR of roughly 7 to 11 cycles using a sample-barcoded 5' primer and a J-beta primer mix. Sequencing recovered at least 2.5 million CDR3-containing paired-end reads from each sample. TCRdb re-analysed the 5' RACE reads in MiXCR, keeping a single row per CDR3 protein. The table shows over 450,000 distinct CDR3 sequences, with 24% occurring only once. V was cut by 8 bases and J by 0 bases, with 13 bases left in between. This CDR3 contains 14 residues. Looked up from germline, CDR1 is SNHLY and CDR2 is FYNNEI. The source of the sample is a study of blood T cells in healthy people across ages. Findings of the study overall: Age brought a roughly linear fall in TCR beta diversity measured per million T cells.

The same specimen was also included in a second study, on T cells of mothers and their children. That work adds: Researchers put all of the extracted RNA into cDNA synthesis, using approximately 1.5 ug per 15 ul.

Sequencing was performed on blood. The chain links TRBV2 to TRBJ2-5; D gene uncertain. The source is a boy younger than 18 in good health. The CDR3 loop reads CASSVVGYQETQYF. In nucleotides, the CDR3 is TGTGCCAGCTCGGTGGTGGGGTACCAAGAGACCCAGTACTTC. The whole variable domain, filled in from reference TRBV2 and TRBJ2-5, reads EPEVTQTPSHQVTQMGQEVILRCVPISNHLYFYWYRQILGQKVEFLVSFYNNEISEKSEIFDDQFSVERPDGSNFTLKIRSTKLEDSAMYFCASSVVGYQETQYFGPGTRLLVL.